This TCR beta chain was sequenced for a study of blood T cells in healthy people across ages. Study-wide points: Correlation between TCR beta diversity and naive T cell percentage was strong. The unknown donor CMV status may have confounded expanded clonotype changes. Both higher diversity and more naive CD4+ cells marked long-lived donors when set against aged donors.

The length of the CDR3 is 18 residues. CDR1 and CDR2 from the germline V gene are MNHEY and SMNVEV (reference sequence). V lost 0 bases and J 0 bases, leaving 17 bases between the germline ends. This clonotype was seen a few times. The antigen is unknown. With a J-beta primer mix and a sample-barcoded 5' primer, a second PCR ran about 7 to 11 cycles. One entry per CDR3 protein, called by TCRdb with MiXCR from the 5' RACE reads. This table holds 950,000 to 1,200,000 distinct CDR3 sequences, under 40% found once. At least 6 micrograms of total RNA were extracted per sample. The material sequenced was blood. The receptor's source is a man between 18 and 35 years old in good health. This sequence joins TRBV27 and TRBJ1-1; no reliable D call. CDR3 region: CASSLSRQAGILNTEAFF. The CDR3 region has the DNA TGTGCCAGCAGTTTATCGAGGCAGGCCGGGATCCTGAACACTGAAGCTTTCTTT.